One TCR beta chain is described in this entry. Antigen unknown. The read halts 3 residues ahead of the CDR3 end, with the missing end drawn from the germline J gene. The CDR3 contains 14 residues. Germline lookup yields CDR1 LNHDA and CDR2 SQIVND (reference sequence). J lost 0 bases, V lost 6 bases, and 3 bases had no gene match. The entry originates in a study of T cell clonality in common variable immunodeficiency. The assay was immunoSEQ multiplex PCR, and TCRdb's table has in-frame clones only and misses some. The data show about 34,000 clones, with none appearing a single time. Study results and limitations: Common variable immunodeficiency TCR beta sequences reportedly had fewer deletions and N-nucleotide insertions. CVID subjects shared fewer TCRbeta clones than healthy controls did.

V and J are TRBV19 and TRBJ1-2, with 8 bases lining up with TRBD1. The sequenced sample was peripheral blood mononuclear cells. The receptor's source is a human donor with common variable immunodeficiency. CDR3 sequence reads: CASSTGGANYGYTF. The sequenced part of the CDR3 DNA is TGTGCCAGTAGCACAGGGGGAGCTAACTATGGC.